This is a list of T cell receptor beta chains from one sample in a study of beta chain features in type 1 diabetes. Repertoires were generated with immunoSEQ multiplex PCR, while TCRdb's copy carries only in-frame clones and drops some. Here the sample spans nearly 700,000 clones, roughly an eighth being singletons. The material sequenced was naive CD4+ T cells from blood. The receptors come from a young man with type 1 diabetes. Both conserved end residues are part of each CDR3. A D gene is named only where the DNA matches it firmly. Clone size is shown for a subset of rows, as once, few, many or a class of expanded clone.

d_call	v_call	clone_size	j_call	cdr3_nt	cdr3_aa
TRBD2	TRBV27	-	TRBJ2-1	TGTGCCAGCAGTTTTGAGCGGGGGGTCTACAATGAGCAGTTCTTC	CASSFERGVYNEQFF
-	TRBV4-1	-	TRBJ1-1	TGCGCCAGCAGCCAAGGAAGAGGGCCAGGGAGGGAGGGCACTGAAGCTTTCTTT	CASSQGRGPGREGTEAFF
TRBD1	TRBV29-1	-	TRBJ2-1	TGCAGCGTCGACGGACAGGGGTGGAATGAGCAGTTCTTC	CSVDGQGWNEQFF
TRBD2	TRBV5-4	-	TRBJ2-5	TGTGCCAGCAGCAAATCTAGCGGGGGTCGTCAAGAGACCCAGTACTTC	CASSKSSGGRQETQYF
-	TRBV7-8	-	TRBJ2-3	TGTGCCAGCAGCCCCTCCGGGGGTCTACTCACAGATACGCAGTATTTT	CASSPSGGLLTDTQYF
-	TRBV4-1	-	TRBJ2-7	TGCGCCAGCAGCCAAGATGTCGAGGGGAAGCAGTACTTC	CASSQDVEGKQYF
-	TRBV29-1	few	TRBJ2-6	TGCTGCGTTGGGGGGTACTCTGGGGCCAACGTCCTGACTTTC	CCVGGYSGANVLTF
-	TRBV30	-	TRBJ2-4	TGTGCCTGGAGTCCCCAAAACATTCAGTACTTC	CAWSPQNIQYF
-	TRBV9	-	TRBJ2-3	TGTGCCAGCAGCGTAGCTGGCCACACAGATACGCAGTATTTT	CASSVAGHTDTQYF
TRBD1	TRBV25-1	few	TRBJ1-2	TGTGCCAGCAGGGGGGACAGATACTATGGCTACACCTTC	CASRGDRYYGYTF
TRBD2	TRBV27	-	TRBJ2-7	TGTGCCAGCAGCCCTCGGGGGGTTTTGTCCTACGAGCAGTACTTC	CASSPRGVLSYEQYF
-	TRBV27	-	TRBJ1-4	TGTGCCAGCAGTCCGCGGACAGACCATGAAAAACTGTTTTTT	CASSPRTDHEKLFF
-	TRBV19	-	TRBJ2-2	TGTGCCAGTAGCAGACAGACCGGGGAGCTGTTTTTT	CASSRQTGELFF
TRBD1	TRBV6-5	few	TRBJ1-1	TGTGCCAGCACTACAGGGACAGGGGGCCCTGAAGCTTTCTTT	CASTTGTGGPEAFF
TRBD1	TRBV30	-	TRBJ1-1	TGTGCCTGGAGTCGGGGACGGGACAGCGAAGCTTTCTTT	CAWSRGRDSEAFF
-	TRBV7-6	few	TRBJ1-5	TGTGCCAGCTCCCAGGCGTTAGATCAGCCCCAGCATTTT	CASSQALDQPQHF
-	TRBV19	few	TRBJ2-5	TGTGCCAGTAGTCCGAGCGTAGAAGAGACCCAGTACTTC	CASSPSVEETQYF
TRBD1	TRBV5-6	-	TRBJ2-1	TGTGCCAGCAGCTCGGGGTACAGGGGGGATGAGCAGTTCTTC	CASSSGYRGDEQFF
-	TRBV6-6	-	TRBJ2-7	TGTGCCAGCAGTTACTCGCGGGCCACCTACGAGCAGTACTTC	CASSYSRATYEQYF
TRBD1	TRBV2	few	TRBJ2-6	TGTGCCGGACGGCAGGGGGCGTCTGGGGCCAACGTCCTGACTTTC	CAGRQGASGANVLTF
-	TRBV14	few	TRBJ1-1	TGTGCCAGCAGCCGGACAGTGAACACTGAAGCTTTCTTT	CASSRTVNTEAFF
-	TRBV11-3	-	TRBJ2-3	TGTGCCAGCAGCCCGCACACAGATACGCAGTATTTT	CASSPHTDTQYF
-	TRBV30	-	TRBJ2-5	TGTGCCTGGAGTGTTTGGCAAGAGACCCAGTACTTC	CAWSVWQETQYF
-	TRBV7-2	few	TRBJ2-5	TGTGCCAGCAGTTGGAACCGGGAGACCCAGTACTTC	CASSWNRETQYF
-	TRBV10-3	few	TRBJ1-5	TGTGCCATCAGTGAGTCAAAGGGGCATCAGCCCCAGCATTTT	CAISESKGHQPQHF
-	TRBV6-6	few	TRBJ1-5	TGTGCCAGCAGTCACAACCAGAATCAGCCCCAGCATTTT	CASSHNQNQPQHF
-	TRBV6-5	few	TRBJ1-1	TGTGCCAGCATGGGAGGGCTGGGCACTGAAGCTTTCTTT	CASMGGLGTEAFF
TRBD2	TRBV27	-	TRBJ2-3	TGTGCCAGCCGGACTAGCGGGGGGTTCACGCAGTATTTT	CASRTSGGFTQYF
TRBD1	TRBV19	few	TRBJ1-6	TGTGCCAGTAGGTCCAGGACAGGGGTGGCTAATTCACCCCTCCACTTT	CASRSRTGVANSPLHF
-	TRBV15	-	TRBJ2-7	TGTGCCACCAGCAGAGGGTATACCTACGAGCAGTACTTC	CATSRGYTYEQYF
-	TRBV5-1	-	TRBJ1-2	TGCGCCAGCAGCTTGGATGGGGAAGGAGGCTACACCTTC	CASSLDGEGGYTF
-	TRBV30	-	TRBJ2-7	TGTGCCTGGAGCCCTACGGGCAGGGCGTTCTACGAGCAGTACTTC	CAWSPTGRAFYEQYF
-	TRBV28	few	TRBJ1-5	TGTGCCAGCATCGCTGACCGGCAGCCCCAGCATTTT	CASIADRQPQHF
-	TRBV19	few	TRBJ2-7	TGTGCCAGTAGAGCGGTGAGTGGATCCGAGCAGTACTTC	CASRAVSGSEQYF
-	TRBV2	few	TRBJ2-3	TGTGCCAGCAAACGGACGAACACAGATACGCAGTATTTT	CASKRTNTDTQYF
-	TRBV5-4	-	TRBJ2-7	TGTGCCACCGAAGGGGCTGGGTACGAGCAGTACTTC	CATEGAGYEQYF
-	TRBV5-1	few	TRBJ1-1	TGCGCCAGCAGCTTGGGGCAGGGGAAAAACACTGAAGCTTTCTTT	CASSLGQGKNTEAFF
TRBD1	TRBV27	-	TRBJ1-2	TGTGCCAGCAGCTCGACCGGGACAGCTAACTATGGCTACACCTTC	CASSSTGTANYGYTF
TRBD2	TRBV6-7	few	TRBJ2-1	TGTGCCAGCAGTTACGCGCCCGGGACTAGCGGGTACAATGAGCAGTTCTTC	CASSYAPGTSGYNEQFF
-	TRBV27	few	TRBJ1-2	TGTGCCAGCGGCCACAAGGGGCACTATGGCTACACCTTC	CASGHKGHYGYTF
-	TRBV6-5	-	TRBJ2-1	TGTGCCAGCAGCCCGAGCCCGGGGGCGAGGAATGAGTTCTTC	CASSPSPGARNEFF
-	TRBV10-3	-	TRBJ1-2	TGTGCCATCAGCTGGAACTATGGCTACACCTTC	CAISWNYGYTF
-	TRBV20-1	-	TRBJ2-3	TGCAGTACACATAGCACAGATACGCAGTATTTT	CSTHSTDTQYF
-	TRBV6-6	few	TRBJ2-7	TGTGCCAGCAGTCGACAGGGAGGTGGCTACGAGCAGTACTTC	CASSRQGGGYEQYF
-	TRBV10-3	few	TRBJ1-1	TGTGCCATCTCCGATGGGGCAGGGTCGCTGAACACTGAAGCTTTCTTT	CAISDGAGSLNTEAFF
TRBD2	TRBV7-9	-	TRBJ2-3	TGTGCCAGCAGCTTAGCACTAGCGGGGGGCCAAAAAAGCACAGATACGCAGTATTTT	CASSLALAGGQKSTDTQYF
-	TRBV14	-	TRBJ1-1	TGTGCCAGCAGCCCCATCATGGGCACTGAAGCTTTCTTT	CASSPIMGTEAFF
-	TRBV10-3	few	TRBJ1-6	TGTGCCATCAGTGAGTCGACTCAAGGGGGACCCTACTCACCCCTCCACTTT	CAISESTQGGPYSPLHF
-	TRBV28	-	TRBJ2-4	TGTGCCAGCAGTTTAGCGCCCCTTAAAAACATTCAGTACTTC	CASSLAPLKNIQYF
-	TRBV7-9	-	TRBJ2-3	TGTGCCAGCAGCTCCCGGGACCCCACAGATACGCAGTATTTT	CASSSRDPTDTQYF
-	TRBV13	few	TRBJ1-1	TGTGCCAGCAGCTTTCCCCTCCGAGGACACACTGAAGCTTTCTTT	CASSFPLRGHTEAFF